The source of this T cell receptor beta chain is a study of cytomegalovirus exposure and HLA in healthy donors. Study-level results: CMV serostatus stood as the only immune exposure information on hand. Analyses of presence/absence relied on an assumption of roughly uniform sequencing depth across donors. Later work showed greater clonal expansion in HLA-associated TCR beta chains than in equally common others.

Use of 60 Vbeta and 13 Jbeta primers characterized the PCR. The data were produced by immunoSEQ multiplex PCR, yet TCRdb's version contains in-frame clones alone and is incomplete. The sample's table shows roughly 120,000 clones. Donors counted as nominally healthy when sampled, yet unrecorded immune exposures were likely. For this clone: The antigen is unknown.

Between the trimmed V and J ends, which lost 8 bases and 0 bases, there was a span of 8 bases. This CDR3 region has 11 residues. CDR1 GTSNPN and CDR2 SVGIG come from the germline V gene (reference sequence). The TCR sequence derives from a man aged 25-45 years in good health and CMV-seronegative. The specimen was PBMCs. The chain employs TRBV30 and TRBJ2-7; D unresolved. CDR3 DNA sequence: TGTGCCGGCAGTTCCTCCTACGAGCAGTACTTC. The encoded protein is CAGSSSYEQYF.